The rows below give T cell receptor beta chains drawn from one sample of a study of early T cells in non-severe SARS-CoV-2 infection. In TCRdb, the 5' RACE reads were re-called with MiXCR into one record per CDR3 protein. The table lists roughly 92,000 distinct CDR3 sequences, approximately 12% of them singletons. Sequenced here: whole blood, sampled at baseline. These receptors came from an adult who was a healthcare worker with PCR-confirmed SARS-CoV-2 infection or an uninfected control (not recorded which). CDR3s include the opening cysteine and the closing phenylalanine or tryptophan.

TRBV29-1	TRBJ2-2	CSVEVGAPGGELFF
TRBV6-6	TRBJ1-1	CASSYGFRAMNTEAFF
TRBV30	TRBJ1-2	CAWSVSGGGYGYTF
TRBV11-2	TRBJ2-1	CASSLLRRGSYEQFF
TRBV30	TRBJ1-5	CAWSSGGWEQPQHF
TRBV12-3/TRBV12-4	TRBJ2-2	CASTPGGRERANTGELFF
TRBV11-2	TRBJ2-7	CASSPSYEQYF
TRBV9	TRBJ2-5	CASSVLAASETQYF
TRBV6-2/TRBV6-3	TRBJ2-5	CASSVTGTAEETQYF
TRBV7-2	TRBJ1-2	CASRSNRGNNYGYTF
TRBV29-1	TRBJ2-7	CSVEDRGRFEQYF